This T cell receptor beta chain is from a study of T cells in localized non-small cell lung cancer. The table came from immunoSEQ multiplex PCR; TCRdb's copy has only in-frame clones and leaves some out. The table lists 39,000 or so clones, roughly 84% of them singletons, with roughly 8.5% in the top ten. For this clone: Antigen unknown.

Study conclusions and caveats: Longer overall survival was linked to higher blood T cell density. Out of the top 100 tumor clones, a median about 57 were seen in adjacent lung. Heterogeneity remains possible because sequencing was limited to only one tumor region. Uninvolved adjacent lung showed the highest T cell clonality, exceeding tumor.

The source was PBMCs, collected before any cancer treatment. This sequence originates from a man aged 40 to 75 with stage II lung adenocarcinoma.

The DNA of the CDR3 is TGTGCCAGCAGGAGGGGGCTGGAGACCCAGTACTTC. Encoded protein: CASRRGLETQYF. This chain uses TRBV6-6 with TRBJ2-5, with TRBD1 matching 7 bases. This CDR3 spans 12 amino acids. CDR1 is MNHNY and CDR2 is SVGAGI in the germline V gene (reference sequence). V lost 6 bases, J lost 5 bases, and 3 bases stayed unmatched.